This record covers a single T cell receptor beta chain. These data originate in a study of T cell changes during pregnancy in multiple sclerosis. The germline CDR1 and CDR2 sequences are SGHNT and YENEEA. V was clipped by 5 bases and J by 8 bases, with 19 bases between them. This CDR3 spans 15 amino acids. The assay was immunoSEQ multiplex PCR, and TCRdb's table has in-frame clones only and misses some. The sample lists about 92,000 clones; roughly 91% were seen once. The material was peripheral blood, obtained in the first trimester of pregnancy. This TCR derives from a female donor with multiple sclerosis, enrolled in a pregnancy study. The chain joins TRBV11-3 to TRBJ2-1; possibly TRBD2 for D (7 bases). CDR3 sequence: CASSVGGGSGYEQFF. DNA for the CDR3: TGTGCCAGCAGCGTAGGGGGGGGCTCTGGGTATGAGCAGTTCTTC.